Below, 24 T cell receptor beta chains from the same sample are listed, as sequenced in a study of somatic mutations in cytotoxic T cells in rheumatoid arthritis. Method: immunoSEQ multiplex PCR; TCRdb's copy keeps in-frame clones and lacks some. Here the sample spans 23,000 or so clones, nearly 75% being singletons. The material sequenced was CD8+ T cells sorted from blood. All receptors come from a woman aged 18-29 years in good health.

The chain links TRBV19 to TRBJ1-4, with 8 bases identical to TRBD1. After removal of 4 bases from V and 6 bases from J, the junction contained 7 bases not matched to a gene. Germline CDR1 reads LNHDA; CDR2 reads SQIVND (reference sequence). This CDR3 contains 15 residues. In DNA, the CDR3 is TGTGCCAGTAGTACAACCGGGACAGGTGATGAAAAACTGTTTTTT. This translates into CASSTTGTGDEKLFF.

The chain joins TRBV4-1 to TRBJ2-5; D gene uncertain. This CDR3 comprises 16 residues. The V end lost 1 base, the J end lost 3 bases, and 15 bases lay between the germline ends. Germline V CDR1 and CDR2: MGHRA, YSYEKL. CDR3 DNA: TGCGCCAGCAGCCAAGCCATTTCCAGTCCCGAAGAGACCCAGTACTTC. Translation gives CASSQAISSPEETQYF.

The chain recombines TRBV28 with TRBJ1-5; D is uncertain. This CDR3 region has 15 residues. Per germline, CDR1 MDHEN and CDR2 SYDVKM. The V and J ends lost 7 bases and 0 bases respectively, with 13 bases between them. The CDR3 here is CASTQFGNSNQPQHF. DNA for the CDR3: TGTGCCAGCACCCAATTCGGGAATAGCAATCAGCCCCAGCATTTT. The full variable domain, rest sourced from reference TRBV28 and TRBJ1-5, is DVKVTQSSRYLVKRTGEKVFLECVQDMDHENMFWYRQDPGLGLRLIYFSYDVKMKEKGDIPEGYSVSREKKERFSLILESASTNQTSMYLCASTQFGNSNQPQHFGDGTRLSIL.

The chain links TRBV5-1 to TRBJ2-5; no reliable D call. The CDR3 is 13 amino acids. Between the trimmed V and J ends, which lost 8 bases and 5 bases, there was a span of 16 bases. The germline V gene encodes CDR1 SGHRS and CDR2 YFSETQ. The CDR3 coding sequence is TGCGCCAGGGAAGGTTTAGGGATGGAGACCCAGTACTTC. Translation gives CAREGLGMETQYF.

V and J are TRBV5-1 and TRBJ2-3; TRBD1 aligns across 8 bases. CDR1 SGHRS and CDR2 YFSETQ come from the germline V gene. CDR3 size: 17 residues. The J segment lost 0 bases and the V segment lost 4 bases, leaving 10 bases of the junction unmatched. Here the CDR3 DNA reads TGCGCCAGCAGCCCCAGGGGGACAGGCCTTAGCACAGATACGCAGTATTTT. This sequence encodes CASSPRGTGLSTDTQYF.

The DNA for the CDR3 is TGTGCCAGCAGCTTATCGGGGCCCCAGCATTTT. Translated, it gives CASSLSGPQHF. V usage is TRBV7-9 and J usage is TRBJ1-5, with unresolved D. The V end lost 2 bases, the J end lost 9 bases, and 5 bases lay between the germline ends. The CDR3 loop spans 11 amino acids. Germline V lookup: CDR1 SEHNR, CDR2 FQNEAQ (reference sequence).

J is TRBJ2-2 and V is TRBV7-9; TRBD1 is a possible D gene (5 bases). The germline V and J ends were trimmed by 2 bases and 7 bases, with 5 bases remaining between them. Germline V gene data show CDR1 as SEHNR and CDR2 as FQNEAQ (reference sequence). CDR3 length equals 12 residues. Here the CDR3 reads CASSLQGGELFF. The CDR3 bases are TGTGCCAGCAGCTTACAGGGCGGGGAGCTGTTTTTT. Drawing the rest from reference TRBV7-9 and TRBJ2-2, the complete variable domain is DTGVSQNPRHKITKRGQNVTFRCDPISEHNRLYWYRQTLGQGPEFLTYFQNEAQLEKSRLLSDRFSAERPKGSFSTLEIQRTEQGDSAMYLCASSLQGGELFFGEGSRLTVL.

The chain uses TRBV29-1 and TRBJ1-2; 9 positions agree with TRBD1. The CDR3 length is 15 residues. Trimming cost V 0 bases and J 4 bases; bases outside gene matches: 6. Germline assignment: CDR1 SQVTM and CDR2 ANQGSEA. The CDR3 region has the DNA TGCAGCGTTGAAGATGTGGGACAGGGCGGCTATGGCTACACCTTC. Translation: CSVEDVGQGGYGYTF. Based on the CDR3 plus reference TRBV29-1 and TRBJ1-2, the full variable domain is SAVISQKPSRDICQRGTSLTIQCQVDSQVTMMFWYRQQPGQSLTLIATANQGSEATYESGFVIDKFPISRPNLTFSTLTVSNMSPEDSSIYLCSVEDVGQGGYGYTFGSGTRLTVV.

The rearrangement links TRBV7-9 to TRBJ1-4, with D perhaps TRBD1 (6 bases). V was cut by 3 bases and J by 4 bases, with 15 bases left in between. The CDR3 is made up of 16 amino acids. Germline values: CDR1 SEHNR, CDR2 FQNEAQ (reference sequence). The CDR3 protein is CASSFSLQGVNEKLFF. The CDR3 coding sequence is TGTGCCAGCAGCTTCTCCTTACAGGGCGTTAATGAAAAACTGTTTTTT.

The V and J genes are TRBV6-1 and TRBJ2-7; no reliable D call. CDR3 size: 14 residues. The germline V gene encodes CDR1 MNHNS and CDR2 SASEGT. V dropped 2 bases and J dropped 1 base, with 9 bases sitting between them. The CDR3 sequence is CASSELGGSYEQYF. As DNA, the CDR3 is TGTGCCAGCAGTGAACTCGGCGGATCCTACGAGCAGTACTTC.

The J gene is TRBJ2-7, the V gene TRBV27; 10 nucleotides agree with TRBD2. Looked up from germline, CDR1 is MNHEY and CDR2 is SMNVEV (reference sequence). This CDR3 has 15 amino acids. V dropped 5 bases and J dropped 2; count of bases not matched to a gene: 6. The DNA of the CDR3 is TGTGCCAGCAGTCAACTAGCGGGACCTACCTACGAGCAGTACTTC. Translated, it gives CASSQLAGPTYEQYF.

The rearrangement links TRBV6-5 to TRBJ1-2, with 9 bases lining up with TRBD1. Germline lookup yields CDR1 MNHEY and CDR2 SVGAGI. The V and J ends lost 0 bases and 4 bases, in that order; junction bases with no gene match: 6. There are 16 residues in the CDR3. CDR3 nucleotide sequence: TGTGCCAGCAGTTACTCGCTCACAGGGGGCGTCTATGGCTACACCTTC. This encodes CASSYSLTGGVYGYTF.

This rearrangement joins TRBV9 to TRBJ2-2; 10 bases match TRBD2. The ends lost 2 bases at V and 1 base at J; junction bases unmatched: 2. CDR3 length: 16 residues. Germline V gives CDR1 SGDLS, CDR2 YYNGEE. The CDR3 loop is CASSVRLAGNTGELFF. CDR3 nucleotides: TGTGCCAGCAGCGTGAGACTAGCGGGGAACACCGGGGAGCTGTTTTTT. Using reference TRBV9 and TRBJ2-2 for the parts outside the CDR3, the full variable domain is DSGVTQTPKHLITATGQRVTLRCSPRSGDLSVYWYQQSLDQGLQFLIQYYNGEERAKGNILERFSAQQFPDLHSELNLSSLELGDSALYFCASSVRLAGNTGELFFGEGSRLTVL.

This sequence joins TRBV4-1 and TRBJ1-1; D is perhaps TRBD1 (6 bases). Looked up from germline, CDR1 is MGHRA and CDR2 is YSYEKL. This CDR3 has 13 residues. Trimming stripped 2 bases from V and 8 bases from J, with 12 bases between. The CDR3 here is CASSQTRGSEAFF. The CDR3 bases are TGCGCCAGCAGCCAAACCAGGGGATCCGAAGCTTTCTTT.

The rearrangement joins TRBV5-6 to TRBJ1-2; D not resolved. The length of the CDR3 is 15 residues. Germline V gene lookup returns CDR1 SGHDT and CDR2 YYEEEE. With 2 bases removed from V and 7 bases from J, the gap between germline ends came to 18 bases. In DNA form, the CDR3 reads TGTGCCAGCAGCTTAAACCCAGACTACTCTCCTGGCTACACCTTC. It is translated as CASSLNPDYSPGYTF.

This clone was seen more than once but under ten times. The chain employs TRBV4-1 and TRBJ1-1, with D possibly TRBD1 on 5 matching bases. CDR1 and CDR2 from the germline V gene are MGHRA and YSYEKL. This CDR3 region has 13 residues. V gave up 0 bases and J gave up 4 bases, with 6 bases separating them. CDR3 nucleotides: TGCGCCAGCAGCCAAGAGAGGGGCACTGAAGCTTTCTTT. This codes for CASSQERGTEAFF.

This clone was found a few times. V gene TRBV28 combines with J gene TRBJ2-1; a weak D match, TRBD1 (6 bases). The germline CDR1 and CDR2 sequences are MDHEN and SYDVKM. Trimming removed 6 bases at V and 5 bases at J, with 11 bases between. This CDR3 is 13 amino acids long. In nucleotides, the CDR3 is TGTGCCAGCAGGCGACAGGCTAACAATGAGCAGTTCTTC. It is translated as CASRRQANNEQFF.

The CDR3 is CASGGEGVYNEQFF. Written as DNA, the CDR3 is TGTGCTAGTGGGGGGGAGGGGGTTTACAATGAGCAGTTCTTC. The J gene is TRBJ2-1, the V gene TRBV12-5, with a weak D call TRBD2 (7 bases). The CDR3 has 14 residues. The ends were cut back, 6 bases at V and 4 bases at J, with 13 bases in the middle. Per germline, CDR1 LGHNT and CDR2 FRNRAP.

This clone has just a few counts. The rearrangement links TRBV14 to TRBJ1-1; 8 nucleotides line up with TRBD1. Losses at the gene ends were 1 base for V and 4 bases for J; bases not matched to a gene: 5. Germline V gene sequence: CDR1 SGHDN, CDR2 FVKESK. This CDR3 comprises 15 residues. For the CDR3, the DNA is TGTGCCAGCAGCCAAGCCAGGGGGCCGGGCACTGAAGCTTTCTTT. Its protein product is CASSQARGPGTEAFF.

The chain recombines TRBV6-1 with TRBJ1-3; D is unresolved. The length of the CDR3 is 14 residues. The V gene's germline CDR1 is MNHNS and CDR2 SASEGT. With 5 bases removed from V and 1 base from J, the gap between germline ends came to 9 bases. The CDR3 loop is CASSPRSSGNTIYF. The CDR3 nucleotides read TGTGCCAGCAGTCCTAGATCGTCTGGAAACACCATATATTTT.

The chain carries TRBV9 and TRBJ1-3; no reliable D call. The length of the CDR3 is 13 residues. The V end was cut by 5 bases, the J end by 0 bases, with 6 bases between. Germline V lookup: CDR1 SGDLS, CDR2 YYNGEE. The CDR3 nucleotides are TGTGCCAGCAGGGGCGACTCTGGAAACACCATATATTTT. Protein product: CASRGDSGNTIYF.

This sequence joins TRBV2 and TRBJ1-2; TRBD1 matches at 9 bases. The CDR3 spans 14 residues. CDR1 and CDR2 (germline): SNHLY, FYNNEI. J gave up 4 bases and V 3 bases, and 3 bases lay outside the gene matches. The DNA of the CDR3 is TGTGCCAGCAGTGATACAGGGGGCAGCTATGGCTACACCTTC. Translation: CASSDTGGSYGYTF. The whole variable domain, remainder taken from reference TRBV2 and TRBJ1-2, is EPEVTQTPSHQVTQMGQEVILRCVPISNHLYFYWYRQILGQKVEFLVSFYNNEISEKSEIFDDQFSVERPDGSNFTLKIRSTKLEDSAMYFCASSDTGGSYGYTFGSGTRLTVV.

The J gene is TRBJ1-5, the V gene TRBV15; possibly TRBD1 for D (5 bases). There are 16 residues in the CDR3. The V end lost 1 base, the J end lost 7 bases, and 17 bases lay between the germline ends. CDR1 is LNHNV, CDR2 YYDKDF, per germline (reference sequence). CDR3 sequence: CATSRGSLGEDQPQHF. CDR3 coding DNA: TGTGCCACCAGCAGAGGGTCTTTAGGGGAAGACCAGCCCCAGCATTTT.

A single count supports this clone. The rearrangement uses TRBV10-1 and TRBJ2-7; 8 bases line up with TRBD1. The V gene's germline CDR1 is WNHNN and CDR2 SYGVQD (reference sequence). The CDR3 spans 15 residues. The V gene end was trimmed by 3 bases and the J gene end by 6 bases; junction bases not matched to a gene: 10. DNA for the CDR3: TGCGCCAGCAGTGACCCGGACAGGGTTCCGATCGAGCAGTACTTC. Translation: CASSDPDRVPIEQYF.